Below, 25 T cell receptor beta chains from the same sample are listed, as sequenced in a study of spatial heterogeneity in lung cancer. The time point denotes: blood at routine non-recurrence follow-up after resection. In TCRdb, the 5' RACE reads were re-called with MiXCR into one record per CDR3 protein. This sample has about 120,000 distinct CDR3 sequences, with approximately 10% found just once. Sequences were derived from PBMCs, sampled at follow-up. These receptors originate from a female donor with early-stage non-small cell lung cancer.

The V call is TRBV7-2, the J call TRBJ2-1; 9 bases map to TRBD1. The J segment lost 6 bases and the V segment lost 8 bases, leaving 8 bases of the junction unmatched. Germline CDR1 SGHTA, CDR2 FQGNSA. The CDR3 sequence is 14 residues long. CDR3 sequence reads: CASSGQGIPNEQFF. In DNA form, the CDR3 reads TGTGCCAGCTCGGGACAGGGTATCCCCAATGAGCAGTTCTTC.

The chain couples TRBV3-1 to TRBJ1-5; 11 nucleotides agree with TRBD1. After removal of 0 bases from V and 6 bases from J, the junction contained 4 bases not matched to a gene. Germline CDR1 LGHDT, CDR2 YNNKEL (reference sequence). The CDR3 runs to 16 residues. Here the CDR3 reads CASSQEGQGASQPQHF. CDR3 in DNA: TGTGCCAGCAGCCAAGAAGGACAGGGGGCTAGTCAGCCCCAGCATTTT.

The table lists this clonotype with a few counts. This rearrangement joins TRBV3-1 to TRBJ2-7; the match to TRBD1 covers 8 bases. Trimming removed 3 bases from V and 2 bases from J; junction bases left unmatched: 6. This CDR3 comprises 15 residues. CDR1 and CDR2 (germline): LGHDT, YNNKEL (reference sequence). The CDR3 nucleotides read TGTGCCAGCAGCCATTGGGGGACAGGAGCCTACGAGCAGTACTTC. This codes for CASSHWGTGAYEQYF.

This clonotype was detected ten times or more. This rearrangement joins TRBV12-3 or TRBV12-4 to TRBJ2-3; 7 positions match TRBD2. V gave up 7 bases and J gave up 0 bases; unmatched junction bases: 4. This CDR3 spans 14 amino acids. CDR3 residues: CASKRSGSTDTQYF. CDR3 nucleotides: TGTGCCAGCAAACGTAGCGGGAGCACAGATACGCAGTATTTT.

V usage is TRBV5-1 and J usage is TRBJ1-4; D unclear. Germline CDR1 reads SGHRS; CDR2 reads YFSETQ. Trimming took 6 bases from V and 8 from J, leaving 14 bases between them. The CDR3 is made up of 13 amino acids. CDR3 in DNA: TGCGCCAGCACCGCCGGGTTACGGGAAAAACTGTTTTTT. Its translation is CASTAGLREKLFF.

The V call is TRBV6-5, the J call TRBJ2-2; D uncertain. The germline CDR1 and CDR2 sequences are MNHEY and SVGAGI. Trimming pared 0 bases from V and 3 bases from J, leaving 5 bases between. CDR3 length equals 14 residues. This CDR3 is CASSYSWDTGELFF. As DNA, the CDR3 is TGTGCCAGCAGTTACTCGTGGGACACCGGGGAGCTGTTTTTT.

This sequence joins TRBV9 and TRBJ2-1; 10 positions match TRBD2. The V and J ends lost 0 bases and 2 bases, in that order; junction bases with no gene match: 8. In germline, CDR1 is SGDLS, CDR2 YYNGEE. CDR3 length: 18 residues. This CDR3 reads CASSVAASGSHPYNEQFF. The CDR3 coding sequence is TGTGCCAGCAGCGTAGCAGCTAGCGGGAGCCATCCCTACAATGAGCAGTTCTTC.

This clonotype occurred a few times. V gene TRBV5-4 combines with J gene TRBJ2-5; TRBD1 matches 7 bases. CDR3 length: 15 residues. The germline CDR1 and CDR2 sequences are SGHNT and YYREEE (reference sequence). With 3 bases clipped from V and 5 bases from J, the junction kept 10 bases outside the gene matches. DNA for the CDR3: TGTGCCAGCAGCTCCCGACAGGGTCCTGGGGAGACCCAGTACTTC. It specifies CASSSRQGPGETQYF.

V usage is TRBV30 and J usage is TRBJ1-5; 8 nucleotides match TRBD1. CDR1 and CDR2 (germline): GTSNPN, SVGIG (reference sequence). The junction had 0 bases not matched to a gene; V was cut back by 5 bases and J by 0 bases. The CDR3 is 13 amino acids. The CDR3 sequence: CAWDRGSNQPQHF. CDR3 DNA: TGTGCCTGGGACAGGGGTAGCAATCAGCCCCAGCATTTT.

The rearrangement joins TRBV18 to TRBJ1-6, with D unclear. V was shortened by 0 bases and J by 7 bases, with 10 bases between the two germline ends. Germline-derived CDR1 and CDR2 are KGHSH and LQKENI. The CDR3 spans 15 residues. The CDR3 sequence: CASSPPEGGNSPLHF. The CDR3 DNA reads as TGTGCCAGCTCACCACCGGAGGGAGGGAATTCACCCCTCCACTTT.

This chain uses TRBV11-2 with TRBJ2-1; D is unclear. Deletions cut 1 base from V and 1 base from J, with 8 bases between. This CDR3 contains 15 residues. Per germline, CDR1 SGHAT and CDR2 FQNNGV. Here the CDR3 DNA reads TGTGCCAGCAGCTTAGGTCTAGAATCCTACAATGAGCAGTTCTTC. Translation: CASSLGLESYNEQFF.

The table lists this clonotype with a few counts. V usage is TRBV19 and J usage is TRBJ2-1; D perhaps matches TRBD1 (6 bases). Germline V lookup: CDR1 LNHDA, CDR2 SQIVND (reference sequence). CDR3 length: 15 residues. V was trimmed by 7 bases and J by 5 bases, leaving 18 bases between them. The CDR3 DNA is TGTGCCAGTAACACACCAGGGGTCGTGGACAATGAGCAGTTCTTC. Protein: CASNTPGVVDNEQFF.

Ten or more counts support this clonotype. The chain links TRBV3-1 to TRBJ2-1; perhaps TRBD2 as D (5 bases). The CDR3 runs to 17 residues. Trimming pared 0 bases from V and 2 bases from J, leaving 14 bases between. The V gene's germline CDR1 is LGHDT and CDR2 YNNKEL (reference sequence). For the CDR3, the DNA is TGTGCCAGCAGCCAAGATCCTCTGCGGGTCACCTACAATGAGCAGTTCTTC. As protein: CASSQDPLRVTYNEQFF.

This clonotype came up a few times. The gene calls are TRBV20-1 and TRBJ1-1; 7 bases are a match to TRBD1. Germline CDR1 is DFQATT and CDR2 is SNEGSKA (reference sequence). The CDR3 has 13 amino acids. With V trimmed by 5 bases and J by 5 bases, 8 bases remained unmatched. The CDR3 nucleotides read TGCAGTGCTGGACGACAGGGACGGACTGAAGCTTTCTTT. Protein product: CSAGRQGRTEAFF.

This clonotype was recorded many times. The chain is built from TRBV29-1 and TRBJ1-2; no definite D call. In germline, CDR1 is SQVTM, CDR2 ANQGSEA. The CDR3 length is 12 residues. Trimming removed 8 bases from V and 8 bases from J, with 18 bases in between. The CDR3 region has the DNA TGCAGCTACACAAGGGAGACCTTCGGCTACACCTTC. Protein: CSYTRETFGYTF.

The chain recombines TRBV6-6 with TRBJ2-3, with D possibly TRBD1 on 5 matching bases. V lost 0 bases to trimming and J lost 0 bases, with 7 bases between them. The CDR3 consists of 15 residues. Germline CDR1 reads MNHNY; CDR2 reads SVGAGI (reference sequence). For the CDR3, the DNA is TGTGCCAGCAGTTACTCGGGGCTTAGCACAGATACGCAGTATTTT. Its translation: CASSYSGLSTDTQYF.

The chain has TRBV28 and TRBJ2-7; 7 nucleotides agree with TRBD1. With V trimmed by 10 bases and J by 1 base, 4 bases remained unmatched. Germline values: CDR1 MDHEN, CDR2 SYDVKM. The CDR3 is made up of 12 amino acids. The CDR3 protein is CATADRSYEQYF. The CDR3 bases are TGTGCCACCGCGGACAGGTCCTACGAGCAGTACTTC.

The gene calls are TRBV25-1 and TRBJ2-2; the D is unclear. The CDR3 contains 15 residues. Trimming shortened V by 8 bases and J by 3 bases, and 16 bases separated the two germline ends. Germline CDR1 and CDR2: MGHDK and SYGVNS. The CDR3 DNA reads TGTGCCAGCGCAACCCTTAACAGCTACACCGGGGAGCTGTTTTTT. Translated, it gives CASATLNSYTGELFF. Based on the CDR3 plus reference TRBV25-1 and TRBJ2-2, the full variable domain is EADIYQTPRYLVIGTGKKITLECSQTMGHDKMYWYQQDPGMELHLIHYSYGVNSTEKGDLSSESTVSRIRTEHFPLTLESARPSHTSQYLCASATLNSYTGELFFGEGSRLTVL.

The CDR3 region has the DNA TGCAGCGTTGGGAAGGGGCAGGGTCAAGAGACCCAGTACTTC. Translated, it gives CSVGKGQGQETQYF. The V gene is TRBV29-1, the J gene TRBJ2-5, with TRBD1 as a possible D gene (5 bases). Germline V gene data show CDR1 as SQVTM and CDR2 as ANQGSEA. The germline V and J ends were trimmed by 4 bases and 2 bases, with 14 bases remaining between them. This CDR3 has 14 amino acids.

In its sample, this clonotype was seen many times. The rearrangement links TRBV27 to TRBJ2-1; 8 bases agree with TRBD2. Germline CDR1 MNHEY, CDR2 SMNVEV (reference sequence). The CDR3 is 13 amino acids. With 11 bases clipped from V and 8 bases from J, the junction kept 11 bases outside the gene matches. CDR3 in amino acids: CASWSAGGDEQFF. DNA of the CDR3: TGTGCCTCTTGGTCGGCCGGGGGGGATGAGCAGTTCTTC.

This chain connects TRBV20-1 to TRBJ2-2; 10 bases are a match to TRBD1. V was clipped by 5 bases and J by 1 base; unmatched bases: 1. This CDR3 spans 14 amino acids. CDR1 is DFQATT, CDR2 SNEGSKA, per germline (reference sequence). The CDR3 loop reads CSAWDRGNTGELFF. Here the CDR3 DNA reads TGCAGTGCTTGGGACAGGGGGAACACCGGGGAGCTGTTTTTT.

The rearrangement joins TRBV4-3 to TRBJ1-2; maybe TRBD1 (5 bases). This CDR3 is built from 16 residues. Germline loops: CDR1 LGHNA, CDR2 YSLEER. V shed 0 bases and J shed 2 bases, with 13 bases lying between them. DNA for the CDR3: TGCGCCAGCAGCCAAGAACAGGCCCGGGCCAACTATGGCTACACCTTC. Its translation is CASSQEQARANYGYTF.

This rearrangement joins TRBV18 to TRBJ2-5, with D uncertain. The CDR3 contains 13 residues. Germline CDR1 reads KGHSH; CDR2 reads LQKENI. V lost 0 bases to trimming and J lost 4 bases, with 6 bases between them. As DNA, the CDR3 is TGTGCCAGCTCACCACCGTATGCAGAGACCCAGTACTTC. Its translation: CASSPPYAETQYF.

This clonotype showed up just a few times. The J gene is TRBJ2-2, the V gene TRBV6-1; D uncertain. This CDR3 spans 11 amino acids. Trimming removed 7 bases from V and 4 bases from J, with 4 bases in between. CDR1 is MNHNS, CDR2 SASEGT, per germline. The CDR3 nucleotides are TGTGCCAGCACCTTCACCGGGGAGCTGTTTTTT. Translating gives CASTFTGELFF.

The V and J genes are TRBV6-4 and TRBJ2-1, with 14 bases identical to TRBD2. V lost 5 bases to trimming and J lost 14 bases; unmatched junction nucleotides: 5. This CDR3 is 13 amino acids long. The V gene's germline CDR1 is MRHNA and CDR2 SNTAGT. The DNA for the CDR3 is TGTGCCAGCAGTTCCGGGACTAGCGGGAGAAAGTTCTTC. Translation gives CASSSGTSGRKFF.